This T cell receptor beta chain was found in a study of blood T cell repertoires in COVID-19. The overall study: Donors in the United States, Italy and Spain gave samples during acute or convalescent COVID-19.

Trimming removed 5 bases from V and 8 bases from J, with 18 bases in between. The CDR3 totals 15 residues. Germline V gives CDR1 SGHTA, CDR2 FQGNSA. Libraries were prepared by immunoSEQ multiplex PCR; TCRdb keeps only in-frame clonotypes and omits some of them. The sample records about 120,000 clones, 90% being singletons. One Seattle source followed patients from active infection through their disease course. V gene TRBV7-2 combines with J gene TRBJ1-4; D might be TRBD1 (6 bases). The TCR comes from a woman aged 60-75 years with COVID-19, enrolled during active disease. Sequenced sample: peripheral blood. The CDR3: CASSPLGGDVEKLFF. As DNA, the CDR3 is TGTGCCAGCAGCCCCCTTGGGGGCGACGTCGAAAAACTGTTTTTT.